These T cell receptor beta chains were read from a single sample in a study of blood T cell repertoires in COVID-19. Clones were sequenced by immunoSEQ multiplex PCR, and TCRdb holds only the in-frame ones, with some missing. The data hold 130,000 to 150,000 clones, with 80% to 90% observed a single time. What was sequenced was peripheral blood. These receptors came from a human donor with acute or convalescent COVID-19. The donor label of this sample is uncertain. Both conserved end residues are part of each CDR3. Each record gives: D gene, V gene, CDR3 length, J gene, clone size, CDR3 protein, CDR3 DNA. D genes are given only for firm matches. Clone size is shown for a subset of rows, as once, few, many or a class of expanded clone.

NA	TRBV4-2	14	TRBJ1-5	few	CASSQEGGNQPQHF	TGTGCCAGCAGCCAAGAAGGAGGGAATCAGCCCCAGCATTTT
NA	TRBV7-9	16	TRBJ1-3	few	CASSLRGRVSGNTIYF	TGTGCCAGCAGCCTCAGGGGAAGGGTGTCTGGAAACACCATATATTTT
NA	TRBV3-1/TRBV3-2	13	TRBJ2-1	NA	CASSQVTQGEQFF	TGTGCCAGCAGCCAGGTTACACAGGGTGAGCAGTTCTTC
TRBD1	TRBV5-1	15	TRBJ2-1	few	CASVSGTGTYNEQFF	TGCGCCAGTGTCTCCGGGACAGGGACTTACAATGAGCAGTTCTTC
NA	TRBV5-1	17	TRBJ1-3	NA	CASSLLWSADSGNTIYF	TGCGCCAGCAGCTTGTTGTGGTCGGCGGACTCTGGAAACACCATATATTTT
TRBD1	TRBV28	14	TRBJ1-2	NA	CASRDSGTDYGYTF	TGTGCCAGCAGGGATTCCGGGACAGACTATGGCTACACCTTC
TRBD1	TRBV12-3/TRBV12-4	13	TRBJ1-2	NA	CASSPRTGSGYTF	TGTGCCAGCAGTCCGCGGACAGGGTCCGGCTACACCTTC
NA	TRBV18	17	TRBJ2-6	NA	CASSAGAGGSGANVLTF	TGTGCCAGCTCCGCAGGGGCTGGGGGCTCTGGGGCCAACGTCCTGACTTTC
TRBD1	TRBV4-1	15	TRBJ1-2	once	CASSQYSDRDHGYTF	TGCGCCAGCAGCCAATACTCGGACAGGGACCATGGCTACACCTTC
TRBD1	TRBV28	15	TRBJ1-6	NA	CASRQGGQGFSPLHF	TGTGCCAGCAGACAAGGGGGACAGGGGTTTTCACCCCTCCACTTT
NA	TRBV5-1	11	TRBJ1-2	NA	CASSSDHGYTF	TGCGCCAGCAGCTCAGATCATGGCTACACCTTC
TRBD1	TRBV7-2	15	TRBJ1-3	NA	CASSPWTGGGYTIYF	TGTGCCAGCAGCCCCTGGACAGGGGGCGGGTATACCATATATTTT
TRBD2	TRBV6-2/TRBV6-3	15	TRBJ2-3	NA	CASSYVAGEPDTQYF	TGTGCCAGCAGTTACGTAGCGGGAGAGCCAGATACGCAGTATTTT
NA	TRBV13	17	TRBJ1-1	NA	CASSLRSGRVFRVEAFF	TGTGCCAGCAGCTTAAGGTCCGGCAGGGTATTTCGGGTTGAAGCTTTCTTT
NA	TRBV4-3	16	TRBJ1-2	NA	CASSQDLGGPTYGYTF	TGCGCCAGCAGCCAAGATCTTGGAGGGCCAACCTATGGCTACACCTTC
NA	TRBV7-2	14	TRBJ1-2	NA	CASSLIPVRYGYTF	TGTGCCAGCAGCTTAATCCCGGTCCGGTATGGCTACACCTTC
TRBD2	TRBV7-2	17	TRBJ2-6	NA	CASSLGLAGAGANVLTF	TGTGCCAGCAGCTTAGGACTAGCGGGAGCTGGGGCCAACGTCCTGACTTTC
NA	TRBV13	14	TRBJ2-3	NA	CASSLARPAEERYF	TGTGCCAGCAGCCTCGCGCGGCCTGCCGAGGAGAGGTATTTT
NA	TRBV5-4	18	TRBJ2-6	NA	CASSLVGRGPPGANVLTF	TGTGCCAGCAGCTTGGTGGGTAGAGGCCCCCCTGGGGCCAACGTCCTGACTTTC
NA	TRBV2	15	TRBJ1-3	NA	CASSPPQGKGNTIYF	TGTGCCAGCAGCCCTCCCCAGGGTAAAGGAAACACCATATATTTT
TRBD1	TRBV19	14	TRBJ1-1	NA	CASTPTGGHAEAFF	TGTGCCAGTACCCCGACAGGGGGGCATGCTGAAGCTTTCTTT
NA	TRBV6-1	15	TRBJ1-5	few	CASSDPKSPNQPQHF	TGTGCCAGCAGTGACCCTAAGTCTCCCAATCAGCCCCAGCATTTT
TRBD1	TRBV19	14	TRBJ1-4	once	CASSMTGENEKLFF	TGTGCCAGTAGTATGACAGGGGAAAATGAAAAACTGTTTTTT
TRBD1	TRBV5-5	19	TRBJ1-6	NA	CASSLVGQGTPSYNSPLHF	TGTGCCAGCAGCTTGGTGGGACAGGGGACCCCCTCCTATAATTCACCCCTCCACTTT
NA	TRBV19	12	TRBJ1-1	NA	CASSMAVTEAFF	TGTGCCAGTAGTATGGCGGTTACTGAAGCTTTCTTT
TRBD1	TRBV14	16	TRBJ2-2	NA	CASSQGSGGYTGELFF	TGTGCCAGCAGCCAAGGTTCAGGGGGCTACACCGGGGAGCTGTTTTTT
NA	TRBV5-1	13	TRBJ1-1	NA	CASSFTGRTEAFF	TGCGCCAGCAGCTTTACGGGTCGAACTGAAGCTTTCTTT
TRBD2	TRBV5-4	16	TRBJ2-2	NA	CASSTLAGAGTGELFF	TGTGCCAGCAGCACCCTAGCGGGGGCGGGCACCGGGGAGCTGTTTTTT
NA	TRBV19	15	TRBJ2-2	NA	CASSMESLNTGELFF	TGTGCCAGTAGTATGGAGAGCTTGAACACCGGGGAGCTGTTTTTT
TRBD2	TRBV10-3	15	TRBJ2-1	NA	CAISVGSGRTNEQFF	TGTGCCATCAGTGTAGGGAGCGGGAGGACGAATGAGCAGTTCTTC
NA	TRBV5-4	16	TRBJ1-6	NA	CASSLAPPGNNSPLHF	TGTGCCAGCAGCTTGGCTCCCCCGGGGAATAATTCACCCCTCCACTTT
NA	TRBV30	14	TRBJ2-2	NA	CAWITGGLQGELFF	TGTGCCTGGATTACCGGGGGGCTCCAAGGGGAGCTGTTTTTT
TRBD2	TRBV18	15	TRBJ2-5	NA	CASSPLAGGEETQYF	TGTGCCAGCTCACCACTAGCGGGAGGCGAAGAGACCCAGTACTTC
NA	TRBV7-7	14	TRBJ2-1	NA	CASILGLFRDEQFF	TGTGCTAGCATCCTGGGATTATTCAGGGATGAGCAGTTCTTC
NA	TRBV14	14	TRBJ2-5	NA	CASSPHEGVETQYF	TGTGCCAGCAGCCCACACGAAGGGGTAGAGACCCAGTACTTC
TRBD2	TRBV19	16	TRBJ2-1	NA	CASRETSGGLYNEQFF	TGTGCCAGTAGGGAAACTAGCGGGGGGCTCTACAATGAGCAGTTCTTC
TRBD2	TRBV19	18	TRBJ2-3	NA	CASSIVAVAGEGTDTQYF	TGTGCCAGTAGTATAGTGGCCGTGGCGGGAGAGGGAACAGATACGCAGTATTTT
NA	TRBV19	15	TRBJ1-1	NA	CASSGTVGVETEAFF	TGTGCCAGTAGTGGGACTGTCGGGGTTGAGACTGAAGCTTTCTTT
TRBD2	TRBV27	15	TRBJ2-1	NA	CASKVGRGSYNEQFF	TGTGCCAGCAAGGTCGGGAGGGGCTCCTACAATGAGCAGTTCTTC
NA	TRBV6-1	13	TRBJ1-5	NA	CASSTGDPQPQHF	TGTGCCAGCAGCACGGGGGACCCTCAGCCCCAGCATTTT
NA	TRBV19	13	TRBJ2-7	NA	CASSMSVAYEQYF	TGTGCCAGTAGTATGTCCGTCGCCTACGAGCAGTACTTC
NA	TRBV6-2/TRBV6-3	15	TRBJ2-5	NA	CASSRGLAGQETQYF	TGTGCCAGCAGTCGCGGGTTGGCGGGACAAGAGACCCAGTACTTC
TRBD2	TRBV9	15	TRBJ2-7	NA	CASSVRAGNSYEQYF	TGTGCCAGCAGCGTGCGAGCGGGGAACTCCTACGAGCAGTACTTC
TRBD1	TRBV19	20	TRBJ1-3	once	CASSIDLWGETGNAGNTIYF	TGTGCCAGTAGTATAGATCTATGGGGTGAGACAGGGAACGCTGGAAACACCATATATTTT
NA	TRBV10-3	14	TRBJ2-7	NA	CAISEDPRTYEQYF	TGTGCCATCAGTGAGGACCCTAGGACCTACGAGCAGTACTTC